These T cell receptor beta chains were read from a single sample in a study of cytomegalovirus exposure and HLA in healthy donors. TCRdb's table, derived via immunoSEQ multiplex PCR, lists solely in-frame clones and lacks some. The table lists 95,000 or so clones, 65% to 90% of them singletons. Input material: PBMCs. The receptors were sampled from a woman in her sixties or seventies in good health and CMV-seropositive. The CDR3 runs from the conserved cysteine through the conserved F or W. D genes are given only for firm matches. Size values are once, few and many counts, or a class for expanded clones, and some rows have none.

v_call,clone_size,j_call,d_call,cdr3_aa,cdr3_nt
TRBV27,NA,TRBJ2-1,NA,CASSYRGGYNEQFF,TGTGCCAGCAGTTACAGGGGGGGATACAATGAGCAGTTCTTC
TRBV28,NA,TRBJ1-1,TRBD1,CASSFSGQGDTEAFF,TGTGCCAGCAGTTTTTCGGGACAGGGGGACACTGAAGCTTTCTTT
TRBV18,NA,TRBJ2-5,TRBD2,CASSPGLAAETQYF,TGTGCCAGCTCACCGGGACTAGCGGCAGAGACCCAGTACTTC
TRBV27,few,TRBJ1-5,NA,CASSLKVGDQPQHF,TGTGCCAGCAGTTTAAAGGTCGGGGATCAGCCCCAGCATTTT
TRBV6-1,once,TRBJ2-7,TRBD2,CASSAPSAGVGYEQYF,TGTGCCAGCAGTGCCCCTTCTGCGGGAGTGGGGTACGAGCAGTACTTC
TRBV4-3,NA,TRBJ2-3,TRBD1,CASSRQGARDTQYF,TGCGCCAGCAGCCGACAGGGGGCTAGAGATACGCAGTATTTT
TRBV19,NA,TRBJ1-2,TRBD1,CASSTDRGNYGYTF,TGTGCCAGTAGTACGGACAGGGGTAATTATGGCTACACCTTC
TRBV7-9,once,TRBJ2-2,NA,CASSLAGVTGELFF,TGTGCCAGCAGCTTAGCGGGAGTAACCGGGGAGCTGTTTTTT
TRBV15,NA,TRBJ2-3,TRBD1,CATSRYRGLGTDTQYF,TGTGCCACCAGCAGGTACAGGGGGCTAGGCACAGATACGCAGTATTTT
TRBV7-3,NA,TRBJ1-1,NA,CASSETRGGYTEAFF,TGTGCCAGCAGCGAGACCAGGGGAGGGTACACTGAAGCTTTCTTT
TRBV6-1,NA,TRBJ2-1,TRBD2,CQSSQRGNSYNGQFF,TGCCAATCCTCTCAGCGGGGAAACTCCTACAATGGGCAGTTCTTC
TRBV28,many,TRBJ1-1,NA,CASSLPQYTEAFF,TGTGCCAGCAGTTTACCGCAGTACACTGAAGCTTTCTTT
TRBV12-5,NA,TRBJ1-1,TRBD1,CASGFRQGDTEAFF,TGTGCTAGTGGTTTTAGACAGGGAGATACTGAAGCTTTCTTT
TRBV7-9,NA,TRBJ2-2,NA,CASSPQLGTNTGELFF,TGTGCCAGCAGCCCTCAACTAGGAACGAACACCGGGGAGCTGTTTTTT
TRBV30,NA,TRBJ1-1,NA,CAWNIGSADTEAFF,TGTGCCTGGAATATTGGGAGCGCTGACACTGAAGCTTTCTTT
TRBV6-6,NA,TRBJ1-2,TRBD1,CASSSRQGALSGYTF,TGTGCCAGCAGTTCCCGCCAGGGGGCCTTGAGCGGCTACACCTTC
TRBV9,NA,TRBJ2-1,NA,CASSATGSLINEQFF,TGTGCCAGCAGCGCTACCGGGTCACTAATCAATGAGCAGTTCTTC
TRBV10-3,NA,TRBJ2-1,TRBD1,CAISGASPGQGLRKSSYNEQFF,TGTGCCATCAGTGGGGCTTCACCGGGACAGGGGCTCCGAAAGAGCTCCTACAATGAGCAGTTCTTC
TRBV19,NA,TRBJ1-5,NA,CASSGGGWNQPQHF,TGTGCCAGTAGTGGGGGAGGTTGGAATCAGCCCCAGCATTTT
TRBV13,NA,TRBJ2-1,NA,CASSSAGVNEQFF,TGTGCCAGCAGCTCAGCAGGGGTCAATGAGCAGTTCTTC
TRBV11-3,NA,TRBJ2-3,NA,CASSAQGTDTQYF,TGTGCCAGCAGTGCCCAGGGGACAGATACGCAGTATTTT
TRBV29-1,NA,TRBJ1-1,NA,CSVPTDSRRAFF,TGCAGCGTTCCCACGGACAGCCGAAGAGCTTTCTTT
TRBV7-8,NA,TRBJ2-3,TRBD2,CASRRTSGYTDTQYF,TGTGCCAGCCGTAGGACTAGCGGATACACAGATACGCAGTATTTT
TRBV19,NA,TRBJ2-1,NA,CASSLSSYNEQFF,TGTGCCAGTAGTTTGAGCTCCTACAATGAGCAGTTCTTC
TRBV6-6,NA,TRBJ1-3,NA,CASSLGDSGNTIYF,TGTGCCAGCAGCCTAGGGGACTCTGGAAACACCATATATTTT
TRBV9,NA,TRBJ2-7,NA,CASTHHVGLTGDGSGINEQYF,TGTGCCAGCACCCACCACGTAGGGCTCACAGGGGATGGTAGCGGGATTAACGAGCAGTACTTC
TRBV7-2,few,TRBJ2-7,TRBD1,CASSSGQGRSEQYF,TGTGCCAGCAGCTCAGGACAGGGGCGAAGCGAGCAGTACTTC
TRBV13,NA,TRBJ2-1,TRBD2,CASSLPRTSGPSSYNEQFF,TGTGCCAGCAGCTTACCTAGGACTAGCGGACCAAGCTCCTACAATGAGCAGTTCTTC
TRBV19,NA,TRBJ1-3,TRBD1,CASSPPGTVSSGNTIYF,TGTGCCAGTAGTCCCCCGGGGACAGTGAGCTCTGGAAACACCATATATTTT
TRBV5-1,NA,TRBJ1-1,TRBD1,CASRRDRGSGTEAFF,TGCGCCAGCAGGAGGGACAGGGGGAGTGGCACTGAAGCTTTCTTT
TRBV5-1,NA,TRBJ2-3,TRBD2,CASSLLAGGTDTQYF,TGCGCCAGCAGCCTACTAGCGGGAGGCACAGATACGCAGTATTTT
TRBV28,NA,TRBJ1-4,TRBD1,CASRRSGGTNEKLFF,TGTGCCAGCAGAAGATCAGGGGGCACTAATGAAAAACTGTTTTTT
TRBV9,NA,TRBJ1-1,NA,CASSPWGGTEAFF,TGTGCCAGCAGCCCTTGGGGGGGGACTGAAGCTTTCTTT
TRBV18,NA,TRBJ1-2,TRBD1,CASKKRIAGGEDYGYTF,TGTGCCAGCAAGAAACGAATTGCAGGGGGCGAAGACTATGGCTACACCTTC
TRBV29-1,NA,TRBJ2-7,NA,CSVVTYEQYF,TGCAGCGTTGTAACCTACGAGCAGTACTTC
TRBV13,NA,TRBJ2-5,NA,CASSQEGLRGIETQYF,TGTGCCAGCAGCCAAGAGGGACTCCGAGGGATAGAGACCCAGTACTTC
TRBV9,NA,TRBJ2-3,NA,CASSRLRVPRADTQYF,TGTGCCAGCAGCCGTCTCCGAGTACCCAGGGCAGATACGCAGTATTTT
TRBV27,NA,TRBJ2-1,TRBD2,CASIGGSGRASEQFF,TGTGCCAGCATTGGGGGCAGCGGGAGGGCCTCTGAGCAGTTCTTC
TRBV27,once,TRBJ1-2,TRBD1,CASSSPGTGDHGYTF,TGTGCCAGCAGTTCCCCCGGGACAGGGGACCATGGCTACACCTTC
TRBV30,NA,TRBJ1-2,TRBD1,CAWIKGQPNYGYTF,TGTGCCTGGATCAAGGGACAGCCAAACTATGGCTACACCTTC
TRBV27,NA,TRBJ2-7,NA,CASSLSGSYEQYF,TGTGCCAGCAGTTTAAGCGGAAGCTACGAGCAGTACTTC
TRBV18,NA,TRBJ1-5,NA,CASSPTGQPQHF,TGTGCCAGCTCACCGACGGGTCAGCCCCAGCATTTT
TRBV7-3,NA,TRBJ1-5,NA,CASSLNGQNQPQHF,TGTGCCAGCAGCCTCAATGGGCAGAATCAGCCCCAGCATTTT
TRBV9,NA,TRBJ2-3,NA,CASSTRQGKGGDTQYF,TGTGCCAGCAGCACCCGACAGGGTAAAGGGGGGGATACGCAGTATTTT
TRBV10-3,few,TRBJ2-7,TRBD2,CAIRTSGASYEQYF,TGTGCCATCAGAACTAGCGGGGCCTCCTACGAGCAGTACTTC
TRBV15,few,TRBJ2-7,TRBD2,CATSRDRGGRDRSYEQYF,TGTGCCACCAGCAGAGACCGGGGGGGCAGGGATCGGTCCTACGAGCAGTACTTC
TRBV19,once,TRBJ2-7,TRBD1,CASSIEDRGYEQYF,TGTGCCAGTAGTATCGAGGACAGGGGTTACGAGCAGTACTTC
TRBV14,NA,TRBJ2-7,NA,CASSQDRLHSDSYEQYF,TGTGCCAGCAGCCAAGATAGGCTTCATTCGGACTCGTACGAGCAGTACTTC
TRBV6-1,NA,TRBJ2-5,TRBD1,CASRVGQGLETQYF,TGTGCCAGCAGGGTGGGACAGGGGTTGGAGACCCAGTACTTC
TRBV5-1,NA,TRBJ2-1,TRBD2,CASSRTSGSRGEQFF,TGCGCCAGCAGCCGGACTAGCGGGAGTAGAGGTGAGCAGTTCTTC
TRBV5-4,NA,TRBJ1-6,TRBD1,CASSPDRDSPLHF,TGTGCCAGCAGCCCGGACAGGGATTCACCCCTCCACTTT
TRBV5-1,NA,TRBJ2-5,TRBD1,CASSDATGIGETQYF,TGCGCCAGCAGCGACGCGACAGGGATCGGTGAGACCCAGTACTTC
TRBV5-4,NA,TRBJ2-4,NA,CASSSTGVGAKNIQYF,TGTGCCAGCAGCTCAACGGGAGTGGGAGCCAAAAACATTCAGTACTTC
TRBV6-5,NA,TRBJ2-7,TRBD2,CASSPSGSGRSQYF,TGTGCCAGCAGTCCCAGTGGTAGCGGGAGAAGTCAGTACTTC
TRBV9,NA,TRBJ1-3,NA,CASSVGEGVSAGNTIYF,TGTGCCAGCAGCGTAGGGGAGGGGGTTAGCGCTGGAAACACCATATATTTT